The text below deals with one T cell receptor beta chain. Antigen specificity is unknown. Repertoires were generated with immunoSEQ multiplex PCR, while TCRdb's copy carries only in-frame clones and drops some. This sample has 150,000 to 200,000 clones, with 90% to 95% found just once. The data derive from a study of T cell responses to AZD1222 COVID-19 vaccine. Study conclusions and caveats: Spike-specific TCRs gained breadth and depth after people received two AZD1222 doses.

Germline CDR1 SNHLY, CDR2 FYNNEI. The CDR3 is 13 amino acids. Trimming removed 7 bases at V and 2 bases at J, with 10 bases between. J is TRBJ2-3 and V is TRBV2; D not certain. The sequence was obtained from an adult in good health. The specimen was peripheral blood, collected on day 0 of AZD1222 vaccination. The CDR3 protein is CASNPGNTDTQYF. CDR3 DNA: TGTGCCAGCAATCCAGGTAACACAGATACGCAGTATTTT.